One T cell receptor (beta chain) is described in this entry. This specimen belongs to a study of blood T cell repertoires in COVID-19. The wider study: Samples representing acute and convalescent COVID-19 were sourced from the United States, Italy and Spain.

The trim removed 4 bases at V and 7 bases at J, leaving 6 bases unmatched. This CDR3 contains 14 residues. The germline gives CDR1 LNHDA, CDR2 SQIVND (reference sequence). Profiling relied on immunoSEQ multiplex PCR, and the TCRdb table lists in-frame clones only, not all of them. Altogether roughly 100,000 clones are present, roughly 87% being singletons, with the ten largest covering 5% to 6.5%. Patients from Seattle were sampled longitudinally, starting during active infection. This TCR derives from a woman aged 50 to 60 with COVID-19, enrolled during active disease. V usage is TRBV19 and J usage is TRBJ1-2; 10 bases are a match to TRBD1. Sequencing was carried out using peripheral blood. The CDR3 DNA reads TGTGCCAGTAGTACTAGACAGGGGGCGCCTGGCTACACCTTC. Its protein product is CASSTRQGAPGYTF.